This TCR beta chain was captured in a study of spatial heterogeneity in lung cancer. Study as a whole: Donors were around 70 untreated early-stage non-small cell lung cancer patients.

TCRdb re-derived calls from the 5' RACE reads in MiXCR, one entry per CDR3 protein. The sample lists about 43,000 distinct CDR3 sequences; 20% to 25% were seen once. V gave up 6 bases and J gave up 2 bases; unmatched junction bases: 5. There are 14 residues in the CDR3. The germline CDR1 and CDR2 sequences are DFQATT and SNEGSKA (reference sequence). This clonotype came up many times. As to time point: blood at routine non-recurrence follow-up after resection. The genes are TRBV20-1 and TRBJ2-5, with 11 positions matching TRBD2. Source: PBMCs, taken at follow-up. This TCR was sampled from a female donor with early-stage non-small cell lung cancer. DNA for the CDR3: TGCAGTGCCCCGACTAGCGGGATTCAAGAGACCCAGTACTTC. It translates to CSAPTSGIQETQYF.